The 6 T cell receptor beta chains listed next were all sequenced from one sample in a study of T cells in Graves' hyperthyroidism and ophthalmopathy. Amplified regions were TCR beta CDR3 sequences from RNA transcripts. The study used the HTBI primer set for a first-round RT-PCR of the TCR CDR3. TCRdb reanalysed the multiplex PCR reads using MiXCR and keeps one entry per CDR3 protein. Here the sample spans about 420,000 distinct CDR3 sequences, around 15% being singletons. Sequenced: blood. Source of these receptors: a woman aged 18-30 years with Graves' hyperthyroidism.

This clonotype was observed many times. The CDR3: CAWSSVRADTQYF. For the CDR3, the DNA is TGTGCCTGGAGTTCGGTAAGGGCCGATACGCAGTATTTT. This chain links TRBV30 with TRBJ2-3, with no clear D. Trimming shortened V by 2 bases and J by 6 bases, and 12 bases separated the two germline ends. The length of the CDR3 is 13 residues. CDR1 is GTSNPN and CDR2 is SVGIG in the germline V gene (reference sequence).

The V call is TRBV27, the J call TRBJ2-1; no firm D call. The CDR3 consists of 13 residues. The V end was cut by 6 bases, the J end by 2 bases, with 8 bases between. Germline V gene data show CDR1 as MNHEY and CDR2 as SMNVEV (reference sequence). CDR3 region: CASRQRPYNEQFF. CDR3 in DNA: TGTGCCAGCAGGCAAAGACCCTACAATGAGCAGTTCTTC.

This clonotype came up many times. This chain joins TRBV2 and TRBJ1-5; D is uncertain. Between the trimmed V and J ends, which lost 7 bases and 6 bases, there was a span of 13 bases. This CDR3 has 13 residues. Looked up from germline, CDR1 is SNHLY and CDR2 is FYNNEI. This CDR3 reads CASTLYVGQPQHF. The CDR3 coding sequence is TGTGCCAGCACCTTATACGTCGGTCAGCCCCAGCATTTT.

The rearrangement links TRBV12-3 or TRBV12-4 to TRBJ1-2; D might be TRBD1 (5 bases). The CDR3 is 16 amino acids. V lost 2 bases, J lost 3 bases, and 16 bases lay in between. Here the CDR3 reads CASSLKSRVEDYGYTF. In DNA form, the CDR3 reads TGTGCCAGCAGTTTAAAGTCCAGGGTCGAGGACTATGGCTACACCTTC.

This clonotype turned up a few times. The rearrangement links TRBV9 to TRBJ2-5; D is undetermined. This CDR3 has 15 amino acids. Germline CDR1 is SGDLS and CDR2 is YYNGEE. Trimming left V 1 base short and J 2 bases short, with 12 bases between. The CDR3 here is CASSVFGFEQETQYF. In DNA, the CDR3 is TGTGCCAGCAGCGTATTTGGGTTTGAGCAAGAGACCCAGTACTTC.

This clonotype was counted many times. The chain joins TRBV5-6 to TRBJ1-4, with D perhaps TRBD1 (5 bases). The CDR3 length is 14 residues. The germline V gene encodes CDR1 SGHDT and CDR2 YYEEEE. The V gene lost 4 bases and the J gene lost 7 bases, with 14 bases spanning the gap. CDR3 nucleotides: TGTGCCAGCAGCCGTAGGGGCGCGCGTGAAAAACTGTTTTTT. Protein: CASSRRGAREKLFF.